This T cell receptor (beta chain) was identified in a study of CD8 T cells in ankylosing spondylitis (dated by TCRdb to about 2017). Background on the whole study: The study set out to find disease-linked TCR variants by profiling T cell receptor beta repertoires in ankylosing spondylitis patients and healthy donors. Samples of peripheral blood were taken, and for ankylosing spondylitis patients, synovial fluid was collected as well. The full study cohort comprised about 23 ankylosing spondylitis patients and 110 or so healthy donors. Overall study results and their limits: According to the report, matched synovial fluid samples from ankylosing spondylitis patients were significantly enriched for the disease-linked clones. Some TCR beta motif variants had previously been reported in synovial fluid and blood of reactive arthritis patients, which suggested common disease-initiation mechanisms. Blood from ankylosing spondylitis patients appeared to be characterized by a TCR beta motif made up of seven or eight highly homologous amino acid variants. A CD8+ phenotype was shown by the disease-linked clones, which were found at relatively low frequencies in peripheral blood.

This clonotype was observed at least ten times. Its antigen has not been determined. No much larger clone exists at a distance of one base, and base qualities are not known. Instrument used: Illumina HiSeq 2500. Quantitative 5'-RACE with molecular barcodes was used to prepare TCR beta libraries. As for how the authors treated the data: To identify disease-linked TCR variants, a new computational method was used, one built on a probabilistic model of VDJ rearrangement. In TCRdb, the public reads were trimmed at Q25 with fastp and aligned with MiXCR, with productive beta chains retained. Rows with one shared CDR3 protein collapse into an entry with the most common genes and DNA. The V and J calls shown here were made by TCRdb, not taken from the authors' results. This sample holds 200,000 to 300,000 distinct CDR3 sequences; around a tenth were observed only once. The top ten clonotypes cover 6% to 8% of the sample.

Via the germline V gene, CDR1 is SGHDT and CDR2 YYEEEE. From its cysteine to its phenylalanine, the CDR3 spans 15 amino acids. The kept DNA is CDR3 alone, 45 bases in frame from the first base. V ends up 2 bases short and J 6 bases short, with an unmatched junction base count of 6. Material: blood, either unsorted or a sorted T cell fraction (not recorded which). The chain is made from TRBV5-6 and TRBJ2-1; 9 middle bases align to TRBD2. This TCR came from a male donor with ankylosing spondylitis or in good health (not recorded which). The CDR3 here reads CASSFTGTSINEQFF. The nucleotide sequence reads as follows: TGTGCCAGCAGCTTTACCGGGACTAGCATCAATGAGCAGTTCTTC. Where the CDR3 stops, the reference TRBV5-6 and TRBJ2-1 genes take over; the full variable domain is DAGVTQSPTHLIKTRGQQVTLRCSPKSGHDTVSWYQQALGQGPQFIFQYYEEEERQRGNFPDRFSGHQFPNYSSELNVNALLLGDSALYLCASSFTGTSINEQFFGPGTRLTVL.